A single sample is the source of the 10 T cell receptor beta chains below, sequenced in a study of cytomegalovirus exposure and HLA in healthy donors. The repertoire was sequenced with immunoSEQ multiplex PCR; TCRdb's copy has only in-frame clones and lacks some. The sample comprises approximately 76,000 clones, over 85% of which are singletons, and more than 2% rests with the top ten. The specimen was PBMCs. These receptors were obtained from a woman between 18 and 30 years old in good health and CMV-seronegative.

This clone has a handful of counts. The V call is TRBV4-2, the J call TRBJ2-1; tentatively, D is TRBD2 (6 bases). This CDR3 has 15 residues. V was cut by 0 bases and J by 10 bases, with 16 bases left in between. Germline-derived CDR1 and CDR2 are LGHNA and YNFKEQ. The chain's CDR3 is CASSQDYGTPGEQFF. In nucleotides, the CDR3 is TGTGCCAGCAGCCAAGACTACGGGACTCCCGGAGAGCAGTTCTTC.

This clone was seen once. The J gene is TRBJ2-2, the V gene TRBV2; the match to TRBD1 covers 8 bases. The CDR3 sequence is 18 residues long. Losses at the gene ends were 0 bases for V and 6 bases for J; bases not matched to a gene: 12. Per the germline V gene, CDR1 is SNHLY and CDR2 is FYNNEI. The CDR3 coding sequence is TGTGCCAGCAGTGAAGCAGTTACGGACAGGGTTCGCGCCGGGGAGCTGTTTTTT. Amino acids: CASSEAVTDRVRAGELFF.

This chain joins TRBV7-6 and TRBJ1-1, with 7 bases aligning to TRBD1. Germline lookup yields CDR1 SGHVS and CDR2 FNYEAQ. Germline trimming cut 3 bases from V and 4 bases from J; bases unmatched to any gene: 14. This CDR3 contains 17 residues. For the CDR3, the DNA is TGTGCCAGCAGCTTTCCCAAACAGGGGACGTCGGTCACTGAAGCTTTCTTT. Protein product: CASSFPKQGTSVTEAFF.

The chain employs TRBV4-3 and TRBJ2-1; possibly TRBD1 for D (5 bases). Per germline, CDR1 LGHNA and CDR2 YSLEER. The CDR3 totals 15 residues. Trimming took off 4 bases at V and 6 bases at J, with 16 bases between the two ends. The CDR3 is CASSPIVGVGNEQFF. The DNA for the CDR3 is TGCGCCAGCAGCCCAATTGTAGGGGTAGGCAATGAGCAGTTCTTC.

The chain carries TRBV6-5 and TRBJ2-1; 8 positions agree with TRBD1. The CDR3 is 14 residues long. After removal of 2 bases from V and 8 bases from J, the junction contained 5 bases not matched to a gene. The germline CDR1 and CDR2 sequences are MNHEY and SVGAGI. Written as DNA, the CDR3 is TGTGCCAGCAGTTACGGACAGGGTGGCGATGAGCAGTTCTTC. Translation: CASSYGQGGDEQFF.

The chain combines TRBV18 with TRBJ1-4, with TRBD1 matching over 9 bases. Trimming removed 3 bases from V and 7 bases from J; junction bases left unmatched: 12. The CDR3 is 17 residues long. The germline V gene encodes CDR1 KGHSH and CDR2 LQKENI. CDR3: CASSPTRMGQGVEKLFF. The CDR3 nucleotides read TGTGCCAGCTCACCTACTCGAATGGGACAGGGAGTTGAAAAACTGTTTTTT.

This clone was detected only once. The chain couples TRBV19 to TRBJ1-1; 11 positions agree with TRBD1. The germline CDR1 and CDR2 sequences are LNHDA and SQIVND (reference sequence). This CDR3 is 16 amino acids long. V trimming: 3 bases; J trimming: 2 bases; junction bases outside the gene matches: 5. This CDR3 is CASSMGTGGYNTEAFF. The CDR3 coding sequence is TGTGCCAGTAGTATGGGGACAGGGGGGTACAACACTGAAGCTTTCTTT.

The chain couples TRBV19 to TRBJ2-7, with D possibly TRBD2 on 5 matching bases. The CDR3 contains 13 residues. V lost 9 bases and J lost 3, with 15 bases in between. Germline V lookup: CDR1 LNHDA, CDR2 SQIVND (reference sequence). The CDR3 region is CASSLAQGYEQYF. DNA for the CDR3: TGTGCCAGCTCCCTAGCCCAAGGCTACGAGCAGTACTTC.

The chain uses TRBV4-1 and TRBJ2-7; 9 bases are a match to TRBD1. The CDR3 covers 16 residues. CDR1 MGHRA and CDR2 YSYEKL come from the germline V gene. V lost 6 bases, J lost 5 bases, and 14 bases stayed unmatched. The CDR3 reads CASSRTPGQGHNEQYF. The CDR3 DNA is TGCGCCAGCAGTCGTACTCCGGGACAGGGACACAACGAGCAGTACTTC.

The chain uses TRBV30 and TRBJ1-2, with 9 bases that match TRBD1. CDR3 length: 13 amino acids. J gave up 6 bases and V 4 bases, and 6 bases lay outside the gene matches. Germline lookup yields CDR1 GTSNPN and CDR2 SVGIG (reference sequence). The CDR3 nucleotides are TGTGCCTGGACCCTCGGGACAGGGAATGGCTACACCTTC. Residues: CAWTLGTGNGYTF.